In this sample, the clone carrying this TCR beta chain turned up many times. Its specificity is not known. The record originates from a study of CD8 T cells in ankylosing spondylitis. Study outcomes and limitations: A motif of eight highly homologous TCR beta variants was seen as apparently characteristic of ankylosing spondylitis blood. Reactive arthritis synovial fluid and blood previously showed some of these motif variants.

Researchers built TCR beta libraries using quantitative 5'-RACE with molecular barcodes. TCRdb processed the 5' RACE reads anew with MiXCR; each CDR3 protein has one entry. The sample gives approximately 100,000 distinct CDR3 sequences, roughly 8.3% of which show up once; nearly 10% is in the top ten. CDR3 length: 18 residues. Per germline, CDR1 MNHNS and CDR2 SASEGT. The trim removed 2 bases at V and 3 bases at J, leaving 6 bases unmatched. The gene calls are TRBV6-1 and TRBJ2-3, with 15 bases lining up with TRBD2. Material: blood, either unsorted or a sorted T cell fraction (not recorded which). This clonotype was sampled from a male donor with ankylosing spondylitis or in good health (not recorded which). The CDR3 sequence is CASSEPGLAGGSTDTQYF. The CDR3 coding sequence is TGTGCCAGCAGTGAACCGGGACTAGCGGGGGGCTCGACAGATACGCAGTATTTT.